This T cell receptor beta chain is drawn from a study of CD8 T cells in Susac syndrome. A quantity of roughly 0.5 to 1 ug RNA underwent reverse transcription using random hexamers. By means of immunoSEQ multiplex PCR, TCR beta CDR3 spanning 54 Vbeta and 13 Jbeta underwent amplification. TCRdb re-called the immunoSEQ multiplex PCR reads with MiXCR, one entry per CDR3 protein. The table records about 60,000 distinct CDR3 sequences, around 94% of them present only once. After removal of 3 bases from V and 1 base from J, the junction contained 3 bases not matched to a gene. The germline V gene has CDR1 MNHEY and CDR2 SMNVEV (reference sequence). CDR3 size: 15 residues.

The sequence was obtained from a human donor in good health. Sequencing was done on a sample of CD8+ T cells from PBMCs. V and J are TRBV27 and TRBJ2-5; TRBD2 matches 9 bases. Written as DNA, the CDR3 is TGTGCCAGCAGTTTTGGTAGCGGGGGCCAAGAGACCCAGTACTTC. It encodes CASSFGSGGQETQYF.